This T cell receptor beta chain was found in a study of blood T cell repertoires in COVID-19. Study-wide context: The United States, Italy and Spain supplied acute and convalescent COVID-19 samples. From T cells, B-cell-depleted T cells, or PBMCs came the material, which was cDNA or gDNA.

Seattle patients were enrolled during active infection and followed longitudinally. Method: immunoSEQ multiplex PCR; TCRdb's copy keeps in-frame clones and lacks some. The sample contains about 170,000 clones, around four fifths of which appear only once. The sequence was obtained from a woman aged 70-85 years with COVID-19, enrolled during active disease. The source material was peripheral blood.

The CDR3 DNA is TGTGCCACCAAAGGGGACAGCTCCTACGAGCAGTACTTC. Translation: CATKGDSSYEQYF. The rearrangement uses TRBV10-3 and TRBJ2-7; 7 bases fit TRBD1. CDR3 size: 13 residues. Germline V lookup: CDR1 ENHRY, CDR2 SYGVKD. V shed 10 bases and J 0 bases; nucleotides not matched to a gene: 6.